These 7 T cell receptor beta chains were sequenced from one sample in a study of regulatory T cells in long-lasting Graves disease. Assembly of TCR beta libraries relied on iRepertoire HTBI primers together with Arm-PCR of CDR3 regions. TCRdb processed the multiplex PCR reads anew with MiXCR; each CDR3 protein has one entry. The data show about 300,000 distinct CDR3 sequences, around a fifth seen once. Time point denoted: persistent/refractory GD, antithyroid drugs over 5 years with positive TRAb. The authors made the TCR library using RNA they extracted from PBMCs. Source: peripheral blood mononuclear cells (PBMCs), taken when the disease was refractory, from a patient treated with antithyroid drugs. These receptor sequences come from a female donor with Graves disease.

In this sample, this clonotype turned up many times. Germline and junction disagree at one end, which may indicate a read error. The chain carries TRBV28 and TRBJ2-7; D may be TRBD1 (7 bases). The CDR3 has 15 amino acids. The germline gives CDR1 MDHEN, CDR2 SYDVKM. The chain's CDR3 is CTSSVGGTDPYEQYF. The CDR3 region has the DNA TGTACCAGCAGTGTGGGCGGGACAGACCCCTACGAGCAGTACTTC.

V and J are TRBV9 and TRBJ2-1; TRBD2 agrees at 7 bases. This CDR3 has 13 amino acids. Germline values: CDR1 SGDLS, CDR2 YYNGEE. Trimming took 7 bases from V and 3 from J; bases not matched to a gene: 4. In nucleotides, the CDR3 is TGTGCCAGCGCGGGAGATTTCTACAATGAGCAGTTCTTC. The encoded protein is CASAGDFYNEQFF. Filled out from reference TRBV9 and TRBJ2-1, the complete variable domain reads DSGVTQTPKHLITATGQRVTLRCSPRSGDLSVYWYQQSLDQGLQFLIQYYNGEERAKGNILERFSAQQFPDLHSELNLSSLELGDSALYFCASAGDFYNEQFFGPGTRLTVL.

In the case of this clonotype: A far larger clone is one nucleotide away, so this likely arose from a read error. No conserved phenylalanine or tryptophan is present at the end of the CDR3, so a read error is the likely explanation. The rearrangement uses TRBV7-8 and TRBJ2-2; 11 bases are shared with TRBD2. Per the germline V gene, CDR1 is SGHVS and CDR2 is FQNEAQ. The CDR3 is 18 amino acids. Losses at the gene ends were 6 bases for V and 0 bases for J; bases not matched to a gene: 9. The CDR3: CASSDGTSGYANTGELFL. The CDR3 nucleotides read TGTGCCAGCAGTGACGGGACTAGCGGATACGCGAACACCGGGGAGCTGTTTCTT.

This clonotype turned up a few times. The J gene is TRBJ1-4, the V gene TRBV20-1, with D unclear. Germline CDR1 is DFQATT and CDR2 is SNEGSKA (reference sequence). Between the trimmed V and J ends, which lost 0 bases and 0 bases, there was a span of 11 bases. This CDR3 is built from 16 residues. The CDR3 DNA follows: TGCAGTGCTAGAGATCCGGGATTTGCAACTAATGAAAAACTGTTTTTT. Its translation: CSARDPGFATNEKLFF.

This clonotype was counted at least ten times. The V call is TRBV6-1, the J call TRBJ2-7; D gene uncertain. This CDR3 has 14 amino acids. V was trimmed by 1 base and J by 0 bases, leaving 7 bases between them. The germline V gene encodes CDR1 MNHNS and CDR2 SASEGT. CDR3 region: CASSEGRNSYEQYF. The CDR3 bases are TGTGCCAGCAGTGAAGGCCGGAACTCCTACGAGCAGTACTTC.

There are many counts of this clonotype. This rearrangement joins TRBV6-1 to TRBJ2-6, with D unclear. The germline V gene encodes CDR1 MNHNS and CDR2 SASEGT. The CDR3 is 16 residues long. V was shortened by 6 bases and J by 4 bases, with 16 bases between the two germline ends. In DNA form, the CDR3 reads TGTGCCAGCAGCCCTCGAAAGTCGGCCGGGGCCAACGTCCTGACTTTC. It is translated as CASSPRKSAGANVLTF.

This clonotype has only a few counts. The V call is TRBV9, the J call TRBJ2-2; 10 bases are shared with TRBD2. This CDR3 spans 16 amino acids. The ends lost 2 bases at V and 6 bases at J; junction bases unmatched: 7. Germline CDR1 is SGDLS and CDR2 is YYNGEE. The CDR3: CASSVLAGVEAGELFF. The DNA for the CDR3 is TGTGCCAGCAGCGTTCTAGCGGGAGTGGAGGCCGGGGAGCTGTTTTTT.